The following is a T cell receptor beta chain sequence with its context. The protocol was immunoSEQ multiplex PCR, while the TCRdb copy is restricted to in-frame clones and leaves out a portion. Found here are under 70,000 clones, around nine tenths of them singletons; the top ten hold about 0.27%. The sample originates from a study of T cell changes during pregnancy in multiple sclerosis. CDR3 length: 13 amino acids. Between the trimmed V and J ends, which lost 4 bases and 5 bases, there was a span of 11 bases. Germline V gives CDR1 SGHAT, CDR2 FQNNGV. The sequence derives from a female donor with multiple sclerosis, enrolled in a pregnancy study. This rearrangement joins TRBV11-2 to TRBJ2-5, with D unresolved. The starting material was CD4+ T cells from peripheral blood mononuclear cells, obtained after pregnancy. CDR3 coding DNA: TGTGCCAGCAGCTCTAGACCATCGGAGACCCAGTACTTC. Protein sequence: CASSSRPSETQYF.